The sequence of this T cell receptor beta chain was determined in a study of blood T cell repertoires in COVID-19. Study context: The United States, Italy and Spain provided the acute and convalescent COVID-19 samples. The analysed material was cDNA or gDNA that came from T cells, B-cell-depleted T cells, or PBMCs.

Authors' methods: Reference gene primer amplification gave estimated nucleated cell counts. TCRdb's table, derived via immunoSEQ multiplex PCR, lists solely in-frame clones and lacks some. The D gene and trimming were derived from the DNA, and the V and J assignments and clone size from that table. The sample lists around 340,000 clones, about 92% occurring once. During active infection, Seattle patients enrolled and were then monitored through disease. V lost 4 bases to trimming and J lost 7 bases; unmatched junction nucleotides: 8. The CDR3 has 14 residues. CDR1 and CDR2 from the germline V gene are LNHDA and SQIVND (reference sequence).

The source is a woman aged 60-75 years with COVID-19, enrolled during active disease. The sample comprised peripheral blood. The chain couples TRBV19 to TRBJ1-2; 8 nucleotides agree with TRBD1. CDR3 nucleotides: TGTGCCAGTAGTACCGTCGACAGGGGAGGTGGCTACACCTTC. It yields the protein CASSTVDRGGGYTF.